A selection of T cell receptor beta chains follows, all from one sample in a study of CD8 T cells in Susac syndrome. Each CDR3 protein is one row after TCRdb ran MiXCR on the immunoSEQ multiplex PCR reads. The table includes 75,000 to 100,000 distinct CDR3 sequences, about 94% detected once. Material: CD8+ T cells from PBMCs. The receptors were gathered from a human donor with Susac syndrome. Each CDR3 is given without its conserved first and last residue. Fields, in order: CDR3 protein, V gene, J gene.

CDR3: ATSAGGETQY
V: TRBV24-1
J: TRBJ2-5

CDR3: SAPGVGNTEAF
V: TRBV29-1
J: TRBJ1-1

CDR3: ASSEWGYGSGPSTDTQY
V: TRBV25-1
J: TRBJ2-3

CDR3: ASSDLLGGVQY
V: TRBV6-4
J: TRBJ2-7

CDR3: ASRWAENQPQH
V: TRBV27
J: TRBJ1-5

CDR3: ASSVEWGYQETQY
V: TRBV9
J: TRBJ2-5

CDR3: ASSHLFEQF
V: TRBV3-1
J: TRBJ2-1

CDR3: ASSLEAGVLYNEQF
V: TRBV7-9
J: TRBJ2-1

CDR3: ASSLADGGNGYT
V: TRBV5-1
J: TRBJ1-2

CDR3: AISETGSDTEAF
V: TRBV10-3
J: TRBJ1-1

CDR3: ASSEPPGQGPGEQY
V: TRBV6-1
J: TRBJ2-7

CDR3: ASSEWVTEAF
V: TRBV4-2
J: TRBJ1-1

CDR3: SVAPQREFGEQY
V: TRBV29-1
J: TRBJ2-7

CDR3: ASSVVGAGGYNEQF
V: TRBV9
J: TRBJ2-1

CDR3: ASSQAGQGIYEQY
V: TRBV14
J: TRBJ2-7

CDR3: ASSHRTGLSYNEQF
V: TRBV4-3
J: TRBJ2-1

CDR3: ASGLATTDWQFPHVLT
V: TRBV12-5
J: TRBJ2-6

CDR3: ASSARRTGMRTDTQY
V: TRBV7-9
J: TRBJ2-3

CDR3: ACNYGTSGRSNTGELF
V: TRBV30
J: TRBJ2-2

CDR3: ASSNGGGYEQF
V: TRBV27
J: TRBJ2-1

CDR3: ATSDLGDSRGDTQY
V: TRBV24-1
J: TRBJ2-3

CDR3: ASSEWGKDEKLF
V: TRBV6-1
J: TRBJ1-4

CDR3: ASSPPAQTYEQY
V: TRBV18
J: TRBJ2-7

CDR3: ASSFFQGSKHEQY
V: TRBV7-8
J: TRBJ2-7

CDR3: ASRTGGPHNEQF
V: TRBV7-9
J: TRBJ2-1

CDR3: ASSDRGPSGYT
V: TRBV6-5
J: TRBJ1-2

CDR3: SALTGKHNEQF
V: TRBV20-1
J: TRBJ2-1

CDR3: ASNPPGQPQH
V: TRBV12-3/TRBV12-4
J: TRBJ1-5

CDR3: ASSPLQGGGANTGELF
V: TRBV7-9
J: TRBJ2-2

CDR3: ASSEGFLGQPQH
V: TRBV19
J: TRBJ1-5

CDR3: ASSLSGGQPSYEQY
V: TRBV7-9
J: TRBJ2-7

CDR3: ASSMWGNTGELF
V: TRBV19
J: TRBJ2-2

CDR3: AWSVAGGLVDEQF
V: TRBV30
J: TRBJ2-1

CDR3: ASSVPSAEEQF
V: TRBV12-3/TRBV12-4
J: TRBJ2-1

CDR3: ASSLGTPNSNQPQH
V: TRBV4-3
J: TRBJ1-5

CDR3: ASSTGSSNWGNQPQH
V: TRBV27
J: TRBJ1-5

CDR3: ASKKIESTDTQY
V: TRBV6-5
J: TRBJ2-3

CDR3: ASSPWDSYGYT
V: TRBV13
J: TRBJ1-2

CDR3: ASSLGSGEETQY
V: TRBV7-9
J: TRBJ2-5

CDR3: SASGTESDTQY
V: TRBV20-1
J: TRBJ2-3

CDR3: SVDPELSSYNEQF
V: TRBV29-1
J: TRBJ2-1

CDR3: ASSLAFGGPTYEQY
V: TRBV7-8
J: TRBJ2-7

CDR3: ASSQVPGAGETQY
V: TRBV4-1
J: TRBJ2-5

CDR3: ASSPRGAGGADEQY
V: TRBV13
J: TRBJ2-7

CDR3: ASSRGGTDTQY
V: TRBV27
J: TRBJ2-3

CDR3: ATSRLAGTHEQY
V: TRBV24-1
J: TRBJ2-7

CDR3: ASRQGNNEQF
V: TRBV12-3/TRBV12-4
J: TRBJ2-1

CDR3: ASSLGTGGLNYGYT
V: TRBV5-6
J: TRBJ1-2

CDR3: ASSLFPGGEKLF
V: TRBV11-2
J: TRBJ1-4

CDR3: ASSKISGLGHQETQY
V: TRBV27
J: TRBJ2-5

CDR3: SVAFGGVTDTQY
V: TRBV29-1
J: TRBJ2-3

CDR3: ATSDPTNTGELF
V: TRBV24-1
J: TRBJ2-2

CDR3: ASSSGTRNYGYT
V: TRBV6-2/TRBV6-3
J: TRBJ1-2

CDR3: ASSLVGGSDEQF
V: TRBV11-2
J: TRBJ2-1

CDR3: ASSAWDRGIYSNQPQH
V: TRBV5-6
J: TRBJ1-5

CDR3: ASLAGGRNEQF
V: TRBV28
J: TRBJ2-1

CDR3: ASSLETSGSQGDTQY
V: TRBV7-9
J: TRBJ2-3